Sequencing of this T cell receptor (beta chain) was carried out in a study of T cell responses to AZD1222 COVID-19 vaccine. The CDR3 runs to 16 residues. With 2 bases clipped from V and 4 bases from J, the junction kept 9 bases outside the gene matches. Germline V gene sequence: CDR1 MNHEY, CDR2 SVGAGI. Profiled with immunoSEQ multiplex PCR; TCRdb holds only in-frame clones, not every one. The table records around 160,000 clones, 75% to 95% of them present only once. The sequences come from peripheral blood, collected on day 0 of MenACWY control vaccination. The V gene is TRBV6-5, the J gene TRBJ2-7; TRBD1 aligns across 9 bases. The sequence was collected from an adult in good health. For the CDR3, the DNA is TGTGCCAGCAGTTACGGAACAGGGGGCCGGACTTACGAGCAGTACTTC. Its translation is CASSYGTGGRTYEQYF.